These 20 T cell receptor beta chains were all obtained from the same sample, sequenced in a study of CD8 T cells in Susac syndrome. RNA totalling roughly 0.5 to 1 ug underwent reverse transcription with random hexamers. One entry per CDR3 protein, called by TCRdb with MiXCR from the immunoSEQ multiplex PCR reads. The sample comprises some 130,000 distinct CDR3 sequences, about 94% of which are singletons, and 0.095% to 0.15% rests with the top ten. The sequenced material came from CD4+ T cells from PBMCs. Receptors were obtained from a human donor with multiple sclerosis.

This chain joins TRBV5-5 and TRBJ2-3; maybe TRBD1 (6 bases). The germline V gene encodes CDR1 SGHKS and CDR2 YYEKEE (reference sequence). This CDR3 has 13 amino acids. V gave up 4 bases and J gave up 9 bases, with 15 bases separating them. In DNA, the CDR3 is TGTGCCAGCAGCGCCGGGTCGGACAGCACGCAGTATTTT. Translation: CASSAGSDSTQYF.

The rearrangement uses TRBV2 and TRBJ1-1; no reliable D call. CDR3 size: 13 residues. From germline, CDR1 is SNHLY and CDR2 FYNNEI. V was cut by 6 bases and J by 10 bases, with 18 bases left in between. The CDR3 protein is CASSDGLSGGAFF. The CDR3 coding sequence is TGTGCCAGCAGCGACGGCCTCAGTGGCGGAGCTTTCTTT.

This clonotype showed up just once. The rearrangement joins TRBV24-1 to TRBJ2-3; the D is unclear. CDR1 is KGHDR and CDR2 is SFDVKD in the germline V gene. The CDR3 extends over 11 amino acids. Between the trimmed V and J ends, which lost 8 bases and 6 bases, there was a span of 8 bases. The CDR3 DNA follows: TGTGCCACCAAAATGGGGGATACGCAGTATTTT. The encoded protein is CATKMGDTQYF.

The J gene is TRBJ2-5, the V gene TRBV30; 10 bases line up with TRBD2. J lost 4 bases, V lost 7 bases, and 6 bases had no gene match. CDR3 size: 13 residues. Per germline, CDR1 GTSNPN and CDR2 SVGIG (reference sequence). CDR3 DNA: TGTGCCTATGGGACTAGCGCGGCAGAGACCCAGTACTTC. This translates into CAYGTSAAETQYF.

The chain carries TRBV28 and TRBJ2-5, with D perhaps TRBD2 (5 bases). CDR1 is MDHEN, CDR2 SYDVKM, per germline. This CDR3 is 12 amino acids long. Trimming took 8 bases from V and 8 from J, leaving 15 bases between them. CDR3 in amino acids: CASALRGVTQYF. In nucleotides, the CDR3 is TGTGCCAGCGCCTTACGGGGAGTAACCCAGTACTTC.

This chain connects TRBV12-3 or TRBV12-4 to TRBJ2-7, with TRBD2 matching 7 bases. Unmatched junction bases numbered 7, after V lost 5 bases and J lost 3 bases. The CDR3 length is 14 residues. CDR3 sequence: CASSPGTTFYEQYF. As DNA, the CDR3 is TGTGCCAGCAGTCCCGGGACTACCTTCTACGAGCAGTACTTC.

This clonotype showed up just a few times. The V gene is TRBV6-6, the J gene TRBJ2-7; perhaps TRBD1 as D (6 bases). The germline V and J ends were trimmed by 4 bases and 6 bases, with 7 bases remaining between them. The germline V gene has CDR1 MNHNY and CDR2 SVGAGI (reference sequence). The CDR3 extends over 11 amino acids. The CDR3 protein is CASSLGGEQYF. The CDR3 region has the DNA TGTGCCAGCAGTTTAGGGGGCGAGCAGTACTTC.

This chain connects TRBV6-5 to TRBJ2-4, with no clear D. The germline gives CDR1 MNHEY, CDR2 SVGAGI. The CDR3 covers 14 residues. Trimming left V 0 bases short and J 0 bases short, with 3 bases between. CDR3 sequence: CASSYSPAKNIQYF. CDR3 in DNA: TGTGCCAGCAGTTACTCTCCAGCCAAAAACATTCAGTACTTC.

The chain links TRBV13 to TRBJ2-5; possibly TRBD1 for D (6 bases). This CDR3 contains 11 residues. V lost 5 bases and J lost 9, with 10 bases in between. Germline V gives CDR1 PRHDT, CDR2 FYEKMQ (reference sequence). CDR3 sequence: CASSEQGAQYF. The DNA for the CDR3 is TGTGCCAGCAGCGAACAGGGCGCCCAGTACTTC.

In its sample, this clonotype was seen once. The chain employs TRBV3-1 and TRBJ1-5; D remains unclear. Germline V gene data show CDR1 as LGHDT and CDR2 as YNNKEL (reference sequence). The CDR3 spans 13 residues. Trimming cost V 5 bases and J 3 bases, with 8 bases left between them. The DNA of the CDR3 is TGTGCCAGCAGCTCAGGTTCCAATCAGCCCCAGCATTTT. It codes for CASSSGSNQPQHF.

This chain joins TRBV5-1 and TRBJ2-7; no clear D gene. The CDR3 loop spans 16 amino acids. CDR1 and CDR2 (germline): SGHRS, YFSETQ. Trimming took 0 bases from V and 1 from J, leaving 14 bases between them. The CDR3 reads CASSLGAQVISYEQYF. The CDR3 bases are TGCGCCAGCAGCTTGGGCGCGCAGGTAATATCCTACGAGCAGTACTTC.

J is TRBJ2-7 and V is TRBV7-2; 7 bases fit TRBD2. V trimming: 1 base; J trimming: 4 bases; junction bases outside the gene matches: 1. The CDR3 has 13 amino acids. Germline V gene sequence: CDR1 SGHTA, CDR2 FQGNSA. CDR3 amino acids: CASSLGTRYEQYF. DNA for the CDR3: TGTGCCAGCAGCTTAGGGACTAGATACGAGCAGTACTTC.

The chain combines TRBV5-1 with TRBJ2-7, with TRBD1 matching 10 bases. Trimming at V came to 3 bases and at J to 6 bases, leaving 6 bases not matched to a gene. The CDR3 is 14 amino acids. The germline CDR1 and CDR2 sequences are SGHRS and YFSETQ. The CDR3 region has the DNA TGCGCCAGCAGCTCGACAGGGGGCCGCAGCGAGCAGTACTTC. Encoded protein: CASSSTGGRSEQYF.

V and J are TRBV7-2 and TRBJ1-1; no clear D gene. Trimming shortened V by 5 bases and J by 10 bases, and 11 bases separated the two germline ends. This CDR3 spans 11 amino acids. From germline, CDR1 is SGHTA and CDR2 FQGNSA. The CDR3 nucleotides are TGTGCCAGCAGCATCCGAGTGGCAGCTTTCTTT. Residues: CASSIRVAAFF.

The CDR3 region has the DNA TGTGCCAGTAGTAACCTCCCCAGGGAGACCTATTCACCCCTCCACTTT. This gives the protein CASSNLPRETYSPLHF. The chain couples TRBV19 to TRBJ1-6, with D possibly TRBD1 on 5 matching bases. The CDR3 runs to 16 residues. The V end was cut by 4 bases, the J end by 8 bases, with 18 bases between. Germline V gives CDR1 LNHDA, CDR2 SQIVND (reference sequence).

This sequence joins TRBV9 and TRBJ2-6; D is unclear. The length of the CDR3 is 14 residues. The V and J ends lost 0 bases and 4 bases respectively, with 5 bases between them. In germline, CDR1 is SGDLS, CDR2 YYNGEE. The CDR3 spells CASSVVGGANVLTF. The CDR3 bases are TGTGCCAGCAGCGTAGTAGGAGGGGCCAACGTCCTGACTTTC. Combining the CDR3 with reference TRBV9 and TRBJ2-6 gives the whole variable domain DSGVTQTPKHLITATGQRVTLRCSPRSGDLSVYWYQQSLDQGLQFLIQYYNGEERAKGNILERFSAQQFPDLHSELNLSSLELGDSALYFCASSVVGGANVLTFGAGSRLTVL.

This sequence joins TRBV7-8 and TRBJ1-1; D remains ambiguous. Between the trimmed V and J ends, which lost 4 bases and 6 bases, there was a span of 12 bases. The CDR3 loop spans 13 amino acids. Germline CDR1 reads SGHVS; CDR2 reads FQNEAQ. CDR3 DNA: TGTGCCAGCAGCTGGGCGGCCCCCGCTGAAGCTTTCTTT. It codes for CASSWAAPAEAFF.

This clonotype showed up just once. The chain employs TRBV2 and TRBJ1-1; 8 bases agree with TRBD1. Per germline, CDR1 SNHLY and CDR2 FYNNEI. With 8 bases clipped from V and 0 bases from J, the junction kept 2 bases outside the gene matches. CDR3 length: 13 residues. The CDR3 is CASQDRVNTEAFF. CDR3 nucleotide sequence: TGTGCCAGCCAGGACAGGGTGAACACTGAAGCTTTCTTT. Supplemented by reference TRBV2 and TRBJ1-1, the full variable domain reads EPEVTQTPSHQVTQMGQEVILRCVPISNHLYFYWYRQILGQKVEFLVSFYNNEISEKSEIFDDQFSVERPDGSNFTLKIRSTKLEDSAMYFCASQDRVNTEAFFGQGTRLTVV.

V and J are TRBV15 and TRBJ1-2; a possible D gene is TRBD1 (5 bases). Deletions cut 7 bases from V and 9 bases from J, with 18 bases between. CDR1 is LNHNV and CDR2 is YYDKDF in the germline V gene (reference sequence). This CDR3 is 13 amino acids long. The CDR3 sequence is CATKQEYLWSYTF. The DNA for the CDR3 is TGTGCCACCAAACAGGAGTATCTATGGAGCTACACCTTC.

The chain carries TRBV4-2 and TRBJ2-3; 11 bases align to TRBD2. This CDR3 comprises 15 residues. CDR1 LGHNA and CDR2 YNFKEQ come from the germline V gene. V lost 6 bases to trimming and J lost 2 bases; unmatched junction nucleotides: 4. In DNA form, the CDR3 reads TGTGCCAGCAGTCTGACTAGCGGGAACACAGATACGCAGTATTTT. The encoded protein is CASSLTSGNTDTQYF.